Below are 22 T cell receptor beta chains sequenced from a single sample in a study of sequential checkpoint blockade in melanoma. Regarding treatment: randomized to nivolumab then ipilimumab (arm A) or the reverse (arm B). Sequencing was performed with immunoSEQ multiplex PCR; in TCRdb, only in-frame clones are kept and a portion is missing. Of about 12,000 clones listed, roughly four fifths were seen once; the top ten hold around half. This material consisted of CD8+ T cells sorted from blood (inferred from file names), taken from a patient given nivolumab and ipilimumab in sequence. Every receptor here comes from a human donor with melanoma.

This chain joins TRBV7-6 and TRBJ2-1, with a tentative D call TRBD2 (5 bases). There are 13 residues in the CDR3. V shed 2 bases and J shed 13 bases, with 15 bases lying between them. Germline values: CDR1 SGHVS, CDR2 FNYEAQ. CDR3 loop: CASSLRAGGSQFF. DNA for the CDR3: TGTGCCAGCAGCTTAAGGGCGGGCGGAAGTCAGTTCTTC.

This clone was seen a few times. The chain has TRBV4-2 and TRBJ2-7; D is possibly TRBD1 (6 bases). The V end lost 5 bases, the J end lost 5 bases, and 16 bases lay between the germline ends. This CDR3 is 14 amino acids long. The germline V gene encodes CDR1 LGHNA and CDR2 YNFKEQ. The CDR3 is CASSLESEGDEQYF. CDR3 in DNA: TGTGCCAGCAGCTTAGAAAGTGAGGGGGACGAGCAGTACTTC.

The chain links TRBV29-1 to TRBJ2-1; D might be TRBD2 (6 bases). This CDR3 has 10 residues. Trimming removed 5 bases from V and 12 bases from J, with 11 bases in between. The germline gives CDR1 SQVTM, CDR2 ANQGSEA. In DNA, the CDR3 is TGCAGCGTTCTCGGGGGAATGCAGTTCTTC. This sequence encodes CSVLGGMQFF.

This clone was seen more than once but under ten times. This chain links TRBV7-9 with TRBJ1-2, with 11 positions matching TRBD1. This CDR3 is 13 amino acids long. The trim removed 5 bases at V and 12 bases at J, leaving 8 bases unmatched. In germline, CDR1 is SEHNR, CDR2 FQNEAQ (reference sequence). Here the CDR3 DNA reads TGTGCCAGCAGCCACGGTGGGACAGGGGGTGACACCTTC. Amino acid sequence: CASSHGGTGGDTF. The whole variable domain, filled in from reference TRBV7-9 and TRBJ1-2, reads DTGVSQNPRHKITKRGQNVTFRCDPISEHNRLYWYRQTLGQGPEFLTYFQNEAQLEKSRLLSDRFSAERPKGSFSTLEIQRTEQGDSAMYLCASSHGGTGGDTFGSGTRLTVV.

The genes are TRBV11-3 and TRBJ1-2; unclear D gene. The CDR3 runs to 15 residues. The V end was cut by 0 bases, the J end by 7 bases, with 15 bases between. CDR1 is SGHNT, CDR2 YENEEA, per germline. For the CDR3, the DNA is TGTGCCAGCAGCTTAGAAACGGGATTTTACGGTGGCTACACCTTC. It yields the protein CASSLETGFYGGYTF.

The J gene is TRBJ2-3, the V gene TRBV13; 13 nucleotides agree with TRBD2. Per germline, CDR1 PRHDT and CDR2 FYEKMQ (reference sequence). J gave up 5 bases and V 4 bases, and 9 bases lay outside the gene matches. This CDR3 spans 17 amino acids. CDR3 nucleotides: TGTGCCAGCAGCTCCACTAGCGGGGGGGCCTCAGGAGATACGCAGTATTTT. As protein: CASSSTSGGASGDTQYF.

This sequence joins TRBV10-3 and TRBJ2-2; 9 positions match TRBD2. The CDR3 sequence is 16 residues long. The trim removed 8 bases at V and 0 bases at J, leaving 7 bases unmatched. CDR1 is ENHRY, CDR2 SYGVKD, per germline. The CDR3: CAIRRLAGTNTGELFF. CDR3 bases: TGTGCCATCCGCAGGCTAGCGGGGACGAACACCGGGGAGCTGTTTTTT.

The chain links TRBV28 to TRBJ2-3; 9 bases are shared with TRBD2. The junction had 2 bases not matched to a gene; V was cut back by 6 bases and J by 1 base. CDR1 MDHEN and CDR2 SYDVKM come from the germline V gene. There are 14 residues in the CDR3. The CDR3 bases are TGTGCCAGCAGGATAGCGGGGGGCACAGATACGCAGTATTTT. The encoded protein is CASRIAGGTDTQYF.

The gene calls are TRBV5-3 and TRBJ2-7; D might be TRBD2 (6 bases). TRBV5-3 belongs to the ORF category, with a function that is uncertain. The V gene lost 5 bases and the J gene lost 4 bases, with 19 bases spanning the gap. The length of the CDR3 is 15 residues. CDR3 DNA: TGTGCCAGAAGTCCTCTCACGGGGGATTTATACGAGCAGTACTTC. Translation: CARSPLTGDLYEQYF.

J is TRBJ1-5 and V is TRBV6-5; the D gene is possibly TRBD1 (5 bases). This CDR3 spans 13 amino acids. Per germline, CDR1 MNHEY and CDR2 SVGAGI. Trimming removed 6 bases at V and 9 bases at J, with 15 bases between. The CDR3 sequence: CASSEGLRRPQHF. Written as DNA, the CDR3 is TGTGCCAGCAGCGAGGGACTAAGACGGCCCCAGCATTTT.

Relative to its sample, this clone is medium-sized (0.01 to 0.1%). V usage is TRBV7-9 and J usage is TRBJ1-1; 9 bases line up with TRBD1. Germline assignment: CDR1 SEHNR and CDR2 FQNEAQ (reference sequence). This CDR3 region has 14 residues. V was pared by 5 bases and J by 3 bases, with 4 bases of the junction left unmatched. The CDR3 protein is CASSRDRVDTEAFF. CDR3 DNA: TGTGCCAGCAGCCGGGACAGGGTCGACACTGAAGCTTTCTTT.

The genes are TRBV19 and TRBJ2-3; the D gene is possibly TRBD1 (7 bases). This CDR3 comprises 16 residues. From germline, CDR1 is LNHDA and CDR2 SQIVND (reference sequence). V was trimmed by 5 bases and J by 8 bases, leaving 23 bases between them. CDR3 DNA sequence: TGTGCCAGTAGTCGGGACCAGGGGGGACTGCTGGCTACGCAGTATTTT. Its translation is CASSRDQGGLLATQYF.

The J gene is TRBJ1-5, the V gene TRBV5-1; the match to TRBD1 covers 10 bases. Germline V gene lookup returns CDR1 SGHRS and CDR2 YFSETQ. V trimming: 5 bases; J trimming: 5 bases; junction bases outside the gene matches: 7. This CDR3 contains 15 residues. The CDR3 is CASRWGQGLDQPQHF. Written as DNA, the CDR3 is TGCGCCAGCAGATGGGGACAGGGGCTTGATCAGCCCCAGCATTTT.

The V and J genes are TRBV7-9 and TRBJ2-5, with 7 bases identical to TRBD2. The CDR3 length is 18 residues. The J segment lost 4 bases and the V segment lost 5 bases, leaving 19 bases of the junction unmatched. Germline V gene sequence: CDR1 SEHNR, CDR2 FQNEAQ (reference sequence). In DNA form, the CDR3 reads TGTGCCAGCAGCCTAGACCTAACCCAGCGGGGCCCCGGAGAGACCCAGTACTTC. It yields the protein CASSLDLTQRGPGETQYF.

The rearrangement joins TRBV28 to TRBJ2-2; a possible D gene is TRBD2 (5 bases). The CDR3 consists of 16 residues. Germline-derived CDR1 and CDR2 are MDHEN and SYDVKM. Trimming removed 2 bases from V and 1 base from J, with 11 bases in between. This CDR3 is CASSLRQDLNTGELFF. The CDR3 region has the DNA TGTGCCAGCAGTTTACGGCAGGACTTGAACACCGGGGAGCTGTTTTTT.

V usage is TRBV7-3 and J usage is TRBJ2-3; the match to TRBD2 covers 10 bases. This CDR3 is 15 amino acids long. Germline CDR1 and CDR2: SGHTA and FQGTGA. V dropped 4 bases and J dropped 4; count of bases not matched to a gene: 5. The CDR3 nucleotides read TGTGCCAGCAGCTCTACTAGCGGGGTGGCAGATACGCAGTATTTT. Translating gives CASSSTSGVADTQYF.

V is TRBV7-9 and J is TRBJ2-5, with a possible D match to TRBD1 (5 bases). V was cut by 4 bases and J by 3 bases, with 15 bases left in between. Germline V gene sequence: CDR1 SEHNR, CDR2 FQNEAQ (reference sequence). The length of the CDR3 is 15 residues. The CDR3 protein is CASSWTQGTEETQYF. As DNA, the CDR3 is TGTGCCAGCAGCTGGACGCAGGGTACGGAAGAGACCCAGTACTTC. Combining the CDR3 with reference TRBV7-9 and TRBJ2-5 gives the whole variable domain DTGVSQNPRHKITKRGQNVTFRCDPISEHNRLYWYRQTLGQGPEFLTYFQNEAQLEKSRLLSDRFSAERPKGSFSTLEIQRTEQGDSAMYLCASSWTQGTEETQYFGPGTRLLVL.

V and J are TRBV7-6 and TRBJ1-3; possibly TRBD1 for D (5 bases). The length of the CDR3 is 19 residues. Germline V gene sequence: CDR1 SGHVS, CDR2 FNYEAQ. Trimming left V 7 bases short and J 1 base short, with 26 bases between. The CDR3 loop is CASTQRGEEGRRSGNTIYF. The CDR3 DNA sequence: TGTGCCAGCACCCAAAGAGGGGAGGAGGGAAGAAGATCTGGAAACACCATATATTTT.

The chain is built from TRBV4-1 and TRBJ1-1; D gene ambiguous. Between the trimmed V and J ends, which lost 1 base and 6 bases, there was a span of 15 bases. Germline CDR1 is MGHRA and CDR2 is YSYEKL. The CDR3 runs 15 residues. CDR3: CASSQGSATRAEAFF. The CDR3 nucleotides are TGCGCCAGCAGCCAAGGAAGTGCCACGCGGGCTGAAGCTTTCTTT.

The V and J genes are TRBV5-1 and TRBJ2-1; 7 nucleotides match TRBD1. This CDR3 comprises 14 residues. In germline, CDR1 is SGHRS, CDR2 YFSETQ. J gave up 6 bases and V 3 bases, and 6 bases lay outside the gene matches. The CDR3 nucleotides are TGCGCCAGCAGCTGGTACAGGGGCGCCAATGAGCAGTTCTTC. This translates into CASSWYRGANEQFF. Together with reference TRBV5-1 and TRBJ2-1, the CDR3 gives the full variable domain: KAGVTQTPRYLIKTRGQQVTLSCSPISGHRSVSWYQQTPGQGLQFLFEYFSETQRNKGNFPGRFSGRQFSNSRSEMNVSTLELGDSALYLCASSWYRGANEQFFGPGTRLTVL.

This clone was counted once. This chain joins TRBV7-8 and TRBJ2-2; 11 bases match TRBD2. The V gene end was trimmed by 10 bases and the J gene end by 3 bases; junction bases not matched to a gene: 13. This CDR3 has 17 amino acids. In germline, CDR1 is SGHVS, CDR2 FQNEAQ. Written as DNA, the CDR3 is TGTGCCACGATAGCGGGTAGCGGGGGGGCGTACACCGGGGAGCTGTTTTTT. Translating gives CATIAGSGGAYTGELFF.

This chain links TRBV28 with TRBJ2-5; 8 nucleotides match TRBD2. Germline-derived CDR1 and CDR2 are MDHEN and SYDVKM. V lost 6 bases to trimming and J lost 7 bases; unmatched junction nucleotides: 13. The CDR3 consists of 15 residues. The CDR3 region is CASSSVSGGYVTQYF. Here the CDR3 DNA reads TGTGCCAGCAGCAGCGTGAGCGGGGGTTATGTGACCCAGTACTTC.